This T cell receptor beta chain was sequenced during a study of shared T cell receptors in the human thymus. Clones were read by immunoSEQ multiplex PCR, and TCRdb kept only the in-frame ones, dropping some. Of 55,000 to 75,000 clones in the sample, about 95% were seen once. The V and J ends lost 1 base and 6 bases, in that order; junction bases with no gene match: 7. Germline V lookup: CDR1 SGHTA, CDR2 FQGNSA. This CDR3 is built from 15 residues. The chain is built from TRBV7-2 and TRBJ1-2, with 8 positions matching TRBD1. The sequencing input was thymocytes. This TCR was recovered from a human donor. CDR3 bases: TGTGCCAGCAGCTTAGGTAGACAGGGACAGGATGGCTACACCTTC. This encodes CASSLGRQGQDGYTF. The full variable domain, completed using reference TRBV7-2 and TRBJ1-2, is GAGVSQSPSNKVTEKGKDVELRCDPISGHTALYWYRQSLGQGLEFLIYFQGNSAPDKSGLPSDRFSAERTGGSVSTLTIQRTQQEDSAVYLCASSLGRQGQDGYTFGSGTRLTVV.